Only a few counts were recorded for the clone carrying this T cell receptor (beta chain). As yet, its antigen is unknown. The data are from a study of human T cells and chemical hapten exposure. Study overall: The cohort included alopecia areata under or over 50% scalp, totalis and universalis. Study-wide results and limits: PT1 expanded TCR counts correlated positively with patch test score.

Each CDR3 protein is one row after TCRdb ran MiXCR on the RACE reads. In the table there are roughly 140,000 distinct CDR3 sequences, 12% of which are singletons. Germline V gives CDR1 SGHRS, CDR2 YFSETQ. V was pared by 1 base and J by 2 bases, with 5 bases between. CDR3 length equals 13 residues. This sample's time point: patch test 2, 6 weeks after DPC sensitization. As for treatment: therapeutic diphenylcyclopropenone sensitization with weekly scalp DPC. The chain is built from TRBV5-1 and TRBJ2-3; D gene unclear. The sequence came from a woman between 50 and 59 years old with alopecia areata. Some clones in this sample may be carry-over from other donors' samples. This specimen consisted of whole blood, obtained in connection with sensitization to the hapten diphenylcyclopropenone (DPC). The CDR3 coding sequence is TGCGCCAGCAGCTTGTCAACCACAGATACGCAGTATTTT. Protein sequence: CASSLSTTDTQYF.